This T cell receptor (beta chain) appears in the sequencing data of a study of spatial heterogeneity in lung cancer. General study points: How many expanded intratumoral alpha and beta TCRs were present tracked the tumor mutation count, which was a count of nonsynonymous mutations.

TCRdb itself ran the 5' RACE reads through MiXCR, one entry per CDR3 protein. The table lists about 1,600 distinct CDR3 sequences, 20% to 25% of them singletons. This clonotype is labeled medium-sized. The antigen is undetermined. Time point specified: sample taken at primary tumor resection. The CDR3 sequence is 16 residues long. Germline values: CDR1 MNHEY, CDR2 SVGAGI. Trimming at V came to 5 bases and at J to 5 bases, leaving 12 bases not matched to a gene. Source: lung tumor tissue, taken at surgery. This clonotype originated in a male donor with early-stage non-small cell lung cancer. The chain recombines TRBV6-5 with TRBJ2-7; TRBD2 agrees at 10 bases. CDR3 sequence (DNA): TGTGCCAGCAGTAACCCCACTAGCGGGATGAAGGACGAGCAGTACTTC. It translates to CASSNPTSGMKDEQYF.